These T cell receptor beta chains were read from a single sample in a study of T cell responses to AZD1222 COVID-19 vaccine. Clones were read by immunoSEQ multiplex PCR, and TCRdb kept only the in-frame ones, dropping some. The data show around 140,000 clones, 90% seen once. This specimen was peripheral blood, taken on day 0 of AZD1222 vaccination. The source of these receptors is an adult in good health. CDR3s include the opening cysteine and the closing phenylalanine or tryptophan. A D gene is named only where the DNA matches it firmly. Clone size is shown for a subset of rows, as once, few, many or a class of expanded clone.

CDR3nt: TGCGCCAGCAGCCCCCTAGGGGAAGTTAGCAATCAGCCCCAGCATTTT
CDR3aa: CASSPLGEVSNQPQHF
len: 16
v_gene: TRBV4-1
j_gene: TRBJ1-5
d_gene: .
abundance: .

CDR3nt: TGTGCCAGCAGCCGGGGACAGGGGGGCTACGAGCAGTACTTC
CDR3aa: CASSRGQGGYEQYF
len: 14
v_gene: TRBV14
j_gene: TRBJ2-7
d_gene: TRBD1
abundance: .

CDR3nt: TGTGCCTGGAGTCTGGGGGCGAGCACAGATACGCAGTATTTT
CDR3aa: CAWSLGASTDTQYF
len: 14
v_gene: TRBV30
j_gene: TRBJ2-3
d_gene: .
abundance: .

CDR3nt: TGTGCCAGCAGCGAACTAGTTCAACAGTTCTTC
CDR3aa: CASSELVQQFF
len: 11
v_gene: TRBV2
j_gene: TRBJ2-1
d_gene: .
abundance: once

CDR3nt: TGTGCCAGCAGCCCCGGGACGGGCACTGAAGCTTTCTTT
CDR3aa: CASSPGTGTEAFF
len: 13
v_gene: TRBV7-3
j_gene: TRBJ1-1
d_gene: .
abundance: .

CDR3nt: TGTGCCAGCAGTGAAGCGTCACTTGACAGGGCGTTACTGGACACTGAAGCTTTCTTT
CDR3aa: CASSEASLDRALLDTEAFF
len: 19
v_gene: TRBV2
j_gene: TRBJ1-1
d_gene: TRBD1
abundance: .

CDR3nt: TGTGCCAGCAGTGATGTGCGGGGGGCCGACAATGAGCAGTTCTTC
CDR3aa: CASSDVRGADNEQFF
len: 15
v_gene: TRBV2
j_gene: TRBJ2-1
d_gene: TRBD2
abundance: .

CDR3nt: TGTGCCAGTAGTATAAGAGGGACTCCCATTCCAACCTACAATGAGCAGTTCTTC
CDR3aa: CASSIRGTPIPTYNEQFF
len: 18
v_gene: TRBV19
j_gene: TRBJ2-1
d_gene: .
abundance: .

CDR3nt: TGTGCCAGCTTAGAGGGGATCGGTGAAAAACTGTTTTTT
CDR3aa: CASLEGIGEKLFF
len: 13
v_gene: TRBV28
j_gene: TRBJ1-4
d_gene: .
abundance: .

CDR3nt: TGCGCCAGCAGCTTGGAATCTCCCCGCACAGATACGCAGTATTTT
CDR3aa: CASSLESPRTDTQYF
len: 15
v_gene: TRBV5-1
j_gene: TRBJ2-3
d_gene: .
abundance: once

CDR3nt: TGTGCCAGCACCTCGGTAGGGGACAGGGGGTTCTTCAACTATGGCTACACCTTC
CDR3aa: CASTSVGDRGFFNYGYTF
len: 18
v_gene: TRBV13
j_gene: TRBJ1-2
d_gene: TRBD1
abundance: .

CDR3nt: TGTGCCAGCTCACCCGCAGGGGCGTACACTGAAGCTTTCTTT
CDR3aa: CASSPAGAYTEAFF
len: 14
v_gene: TRBV18
j_gene: TRBJ1-1
d_gene: .
abundance: .

CDR3nt: TGTGCCAGCAGTTGGCCGGGACAGGGATCCAACGAGCAGTACTTC
CDR3aa: CASSWPGQGSNEQYF
len: 15
v_gene: TRBV6-2/TRBV6-3
j_gene: TRBJ2-7
d_gene: TRBD1
abundance: .

CDR3nt: TGTGCCATCAGTGACCTGGGGGCGAATGAGCAGTTCTTC
CDR3aa: CAISDLGANEQFF
len: 13
v_gene: TRBV10-3
j_gene: TRBJ2-1
d_gene: .
abundance: .

CDR3nt: TGTGCCAGTAGGAATCCTTTTGGAAGAATTAACTATGGCTACACCTTC
CDR3aa: CASRNPFGRINYGYTF
len: 16
v_gene: TRBV19
j_gene: TRBJ1-2
d_gene: .
abundance: .

CDR3nt: TGCGCCAGCAGCTCCGACAGGGGGAACACTGAAGCTTTCTTT
CDR3aa: CASSSDRGNTEAFF
len: 14
v_gene: TRBV5-1
j_gene: TRBJ1-1
d_gene: TRBD1
abundance: .

CDR3nt: TGTGCCAGCAGTTCACCCTCGGACAGCATCTACGAGCAGTACTTC
CDR3aa: CASSSPSDSIYEQYF
len: 15
v_gene: TRBV27
j_gene: TRBJ2-7
d_gene: .
abundance: .

CDR3nt: TGTGCCAGCAGTCCCAATACCTACGAGCAGTACTTC
CDR3aa: CASSPNTYEQYF
len: 12
v_gene: TRBV27
j_gene: TRBJ2-7
d_gene: .
abundance: .

CDR3nt: TGTGCCATCAGTGCACAGGGGACTGGAGGAAGCGTGCAGTTCTTC
CDR3aa: CAISAQGTGGSVQFF
len: 15
v_gene: TRBV10-3
j_gene: TRBJ2-1
d_gene: .
abundance: .

CDR3nt: TGTGCCAGCAGGGGACAGAACCAAGAGACCCAGTACTTC
CDR3aa: CASRGQNQETQYF
len: 13
v_gene: TRBV6-5
j_gene: TRBJ2-5
d_gene: TRBD1
abundance: .